Listed here is a single T cell receptor beta chain. In germline, CDR1 is SGHRS, CDR2 YFSETQ. The length of the CDR3 is 14 residues. After removal of 4 bases from V and 1 base from J, the junction contained 4 bases not matched to a gene. Per the original methods: Cell counts per sample came from amplifying reference gene primers. Measured with immunoSEQ multiplex PCR; TCRdb has only the in-frame clones, and not every one. The DNA was the basis for D and trimming; V, J and clone size are from that table. The sample lists 190,000 or so clones, around nine tenths occurring once. This record comes from a study of blood T cell repertoires in COVID-19. The wider study: Sites in the United States, Italy and Spain provided acute and convalescent COVID-19 samples. T cells, B-cell-depleted T cells, or PBMCs supplied cDNA or gDNA.

The specimen sequenced was peripheral blood. This receptor was identified in a woman under 30 who had recovered from COVID-19. V usage is TRBV5-1 and J usage is TRBJ2-5; TRBD2 aligns across 7 bases. The CDR3 DNA follows: TGCGCCAGCAGCGGGGACTACCTCCAAGAGACCCAGTACTTC. Translated: CASSGDYLQETQYF.